Included here is one T cell receptor (beta chain) sequence, with context. The record originates from a study of CD8 T cells in Susac syndrome. The multiple sclerosis controls were treatment-naive patients, and their relapsing-remitting disease was stable or active. Reverse transcription of roughly 0.45 to 1 ug RNA used random hexamers. Amplification of TCR beta CDR3 spanned 54 Vbeta and 13 Jbeta via immunoSEQ multiplex PCR. TCRdb itself ran the immunoSEQ multiplex PCR reads through MiXCR, one entry per CDR3 protein. Of 200,000 or so distinct CDR3 sequences detected, approximately 95% appear once; the ten largest clones hold around 0.093%. The receptor's source is a human donor with multiple sclerosis. The sequencing input was CD4+ T cells from PBMCs.

The CDR3 is CASSLEGTATNYGYTF. The CDR3 DNA reads as TGTGCCAGCAGCTTAGAAGGAACAGCGACTAACTATGGCTACACCTTC. The chain carries TRBV7-2 and TRBJ1-2; no definite D call. This CDR3 region has 16 residues. CDR1 is SGHTA, CDR2 FQGNSA, per germline. The germline V and J ends were trimmed by 1 base and 0 bases, with 12 bases remaining between them. Combining the CDR3 with reference TRBV7-2 and TRBJ1-2 gives the whole variable domain GAGVSQSPSNKVTEKGKDVELRCDPISGHTALYWYRQSLGQGLEFLIYFQGNSAPDKSGLPSDRFSAERTGGSVSTLTIQRTQQEDSAVYLCASSLEGTATNYGYTFGSGTRLTVV.